The 23 T cell receptor beta chains below come from one sample, sequenced in a study of blood T cell repertoires in COVID-19 (dated by TCRdb to 2018 to 2020). Library creation used the immunoSEQ multiplex PCR assay. Drawn from immuneACCESS, this table holds only the in-frame rearrangements with V and J called that TCRdb kept. Clones are partly lost; checked studies trace under half to an unresolved V gene and leave the rest unexplained. For this sample the table gives about 150,000 clones, of which 85% to 90% were detected only once. The ten largest make up 3% of the sample. The sequencing input was peripheral blood. All receptors come from a woman aged 60-75 years with active COVID-19.

The rearrangement joins TRBV5-4 to TRBJ2-2; a weak D match, TRBD1 (6 bases). CDR3 length equals 15 residues. V lost 3 bases and J 0 bases, leaving 9 bases between the germline ends. Germline CDR1 and CDR2: SGHNT and YYREEE (reference sequence). The CDR3 nucleotides are TGTGCCAGCAGCTCCACAGGGCCGAACACCGGGGAGCTGTTTTTT. Translating it yields CASSSTGPNTGELFF.

The chain is built from TRBV7-3 and TRBJ2-1; 8 bases map to TRBD2. Per the germline V gene, CDR1 is SGHTA and CDR2 is FQGTGA. After removal of 8 bases from V and 8 bases from J, the junction contained 14 bases not matched to a gene. This CDR3 contains 15 residues. CDR3 in amino acids: CASSPGLGPLYEQFF. The CDR3 bases are TGTGCCAGCTCACCGGGACTAGGCCCTTTGTATGAGCAGTTCTTC.

This chain uses TRBV19 with TRBJ1-2, with a weak D call TRBD1 (6 bases). Germline V gives CDR1 LNHDA, CDR2 SQIVND (reference sequence). V was shortened by 6 bases and J by 4 bases, with 18 bases between the two germline ends. This CDR3 is built from 15 residues. CDR3 DNA: TGTGCCAGTAGATGGGCGGACAGCGACCTCTATGGCTACACCTTC. Translation: CASRWADSDLYGYTF.

The J gene is TRBJ1-6, the V gene TRBV10-3; D may be TRBD1 (6 bases). This CDR3 is 14 amino acids long. V lost 3 bases and J 7 bases, leaving 10 bases between the germline ends. Germline CDR1 ENHRY, CDR2 SYGVKD. The DNA of the CDR3 is TGTGCCATCAGTGACACAGGGACGAATTCACCCCTCCACTTT. It yields the protein CAISDTGTNSPLHF.

The chain uses TRBV12-3 or TRBV12-4 and TRBJ2-7, with 7 nucleotides matching TRBD2. The CDR3 spans 13 residues. V gave up 5 bases and J gave up 6 bases; unmatched junction bases: 7. This CDR3 is CASSELASSEQYF. DNA for the CDR3: TGTGCCAGCAGTGAACTAGCGTCTAGCGAGCAGTACTTC.

This chain uses TRBV9 with TRBJ2-3; D is perhaps TRBD2 (6 bases). Trimming took off 0 bases at V and 5 bases at J, with 13 bases between the two ends. The CDR3 runs to 15 residues. CDR1 is SGDLS, CDR2 YYNGEE, per germline. CDR3: CASSVEGGTGDTQYF. CDR3 nucleotides: TGTGCCAGCAGCGTAGAGGGCGGGACGGGAGATACGCAGTATTTT. The full variable domain, its missing parts supplied by reference TRBV9 and TRBJ2-3, is DSGVTQTPKHLITATGQRVTLRCSPRSGDLSVYWYQQSLDQGLQFLIQYYNGEERAKGNILERFSAQQFPDLHSELNLSSLELGDSALYFCASSVEGGTGDTQYFGPGTRLTVL.

This rearrangement joins TRBV3-1 (or the pseudogene TRBV3-2) to TRBJ2-7; 9 bases map to TRBD2. V trimming: 2 bases; J trimming: 2 bases; junction bases outside the gene matches: 7. CDR1 LGHDT and CDR2 YNNKEL come from the germline V gene (reference sequence). The CDR3 spans 16 residues. CDR3 nucleotide sequence: TGTGCCAGCAGCCAAAGTAGCGGGAGAGGTCCCTACGAGCAGTACTTC. Encoded protein: CASSQSSGRGPYEQYF.

This clone was detected once. This sequence joins TRBV7-2 and TRBJ2-3; TRBD2 might be the D (6 bases). The germline V gene encodes CDR1 SGHTA and CDR2 FQGNSA. The CDR3 length is 16 residues. V lost 5 bases, J lost 5 bases, and 20 bases lay in between. CDR3 in amino acids: CASSLPSSGGVDTQYF. For the CDR3, the DNA is TGTGCCAGCAGCCTACCATCATCCGGAGGGGTAGATACGCAGTATTTT. The variable domain in full, completed from reference TRBV7-2 and TRBJ2-3, reads GAGVSQSPSNKVTEKGKDVELRCDPISGHTALYWYRQSLGQGLEFLIYFQGNSAPDKSGLPSDRFSAERTGGSVSTLTIQRTQQEDSAVYLCASSLPSSGGVDTQYFGPGTRLTVL.

The chain is built from TRBV4-3 and TRBJ1-3; possible D gene TRBD1, 6 bases. Trimming stripped 6 bases from V and 2 bases from J, with 11 bases between. There are 14 residues in the CDR3. Germline V gene lookup returns CDR1 LGHNA and CDR2 YSLEER. CDR3 sequence: CASSRRTAGNTIYF. CDR3 coding DNA: TGCGCCAGCAGTAGGCGGACAGCTGGAAACACCATATATTTT.

The chain is built from TRBV7-2 and TRBJ2-2; 7 nucleotides match TRBD2. Per germline, CDR1 SGHTA and CDR2 FQGNSA. The CDR3 is 19 amino acids. The trim removed 1 base at V and 3 bases at J, leaving 14 bases unmatched. The CDR3 protein is CASSLEHRRGRAYTGELFF. The DNA of the CDR3 is TGTGCCAGCAGCTTAGAACACAGGCGAGGGAGGGCCTACACCGGGGAGCTGTTTTTT.

This chain joins TRBV7-9 and TRBJ1-3, with a weak D call TRBD1 (5 bases). The CDR3 has 18 amino acids. Germline-derived CDR1 and CDR2 are SEHNR and FQNEAQ (reference sequence). The ends were cut back, 8 bases at V and 0 bases at J, with 23 bases in the middle. CDR3 bases: TGTGCCAGCCGGGCCCCACGGTCAGGGCATAGCTCTGGAAACACCATATATTTT. Translating gives CASRAPRSGHSSGNTIYF. Looking up the rest from reference TRBV7-9 and TRBJ1-3 gives the full variable domain: DTGVSQNPRHKITKRGQNVTFRCDPISEHNRLYWYRQTLGQGPEFLTYFQNEAQLEKSRLLSDRFSAERPKGSFSTLEIQRTEQGDSAMYLCASRAPRSGHSSGNTIYFGEGSWLTVV.

The CDR3 coding sequence is TGTGCCAGCAGCTCGGACAGGGGTGACGAGCAGTACTTC. Translating it yields CASSSDRGDEQYF. The chain employs TRBV7-2 and TRBJ2-7; 9 positions agree with TRBD1. The ends lost 4 bases at V and 5 bases at J; junction bases unmatched: 3. Germline CDR1 SGHTA, CDR2 FQGNSA. The CDR3 has 13 residues.

The chain joins TRBV27 to TRBJ2-1, with 11 bases aligning to TRBD2. CDR1 is MNHEY and CDR2 is SMNVEV in the germline V gene (reference sequence). The length of the CDR3 is 15 residues. After removal of 6 bases from V and 2 bases from J, the junction contained 3 bases not matched to a gene. DNA of the CDR3: TGTGCCAGCAGAACACTAGCGGGAGCCTACAATGAGCAGTTCTTC. This encodes CASRTLAGAYNEQFF.

This sequence joins TRBV28 and TRBJ2-7, with 14 bases lining up with TRBD2. Germline lookup yields CDR1 MDHEN and CDR2 SYDVKM. The CDR3 has 20 residues. J lost 2 bases, V lost 3 bases, and 15 bases had no gene match. CDR3 sequence (DNA): TGTGCCAGCAGTTTCTCCACAAGACTAGCGGGAGGGCCCAGGACCTACGAGCAGTACTTC. This translates into CASSFSTRLAGGPRTYEQYF.

The chain links TRBV11-2 to TRBJ2-1, with 11 positions matching TRBD2. The CDR3 covers 14 residues. Germline-derived CDR1 and CDR2 are SGHAT and FQNNGV. The V gene end was trimmed by 5 bases and the J gene end by 14 bases; junction bases not matched to a gene: 11. CDR3 sequence (DNA): TGTGCCAGCAGCGAACTAGCGGGAGTAGGGGAGAAGTTCTTC. Residues: CASSELAGVGEKFF.

This chain uses TRBV6-6 with TRBJ2-1; 8 bases align to TRBD1. Per the germline V gene, CDR1 is MNHNY and CDR2 is SVGAGI (reference sequence). This CDR3 contains 14 residues. J lost 3 bases, V lost 6 bases, and 4 bases had no gene match. For the CDR3, the DNA is TGTGCCAGCAGCCAGGGACAGGTCTACAATGAGCAGTTCTTC. Translated: CASSQGQVYNEQFF.

V gene TRBV3-1 (or the pseudogene TRBV3-2) combines with J gene TRBJ1-3; tentative D call: TRBD1 (6 bases). Germline assignment: CDR1 LGHDT and CDR2 YNNKEL (reference sequence). This CDR3 spans 18 amino acids. V was shortened by 6 bases and J by 0 bases, with 21 bases between the two germline ends. CDR3 amino acids: CASSQPSYRALSGNTIYF. As DNA, the CDR3 is TGTGCCAGCAGTCAACCATCGTACAGGGCGCTCTCTGGAAACACCATATATTTT.

The V gene is TRBV2, the J gene TRBJ2-2; a possible D gene is TRBD2 (6 bases). V was clipped by 6 bases and J by 2 bases, with 16 bases between them. The CDR3 contains 16 residues. Per the germline V gene, CDR1 is SNHLY and CDR2 is FYNNEI. CDR3 sequence: CASREGWLINTGELFF. The DNA of the CDR3 is TGTGCCAGCAGGGAGGGGTGGCTCATTAACACCGGGGAGCTGTTTTTT. The full variable domain, completed using reference TRBV2 and TRBJ2-2, is EPEVTQTPSHQVTQMGQEVILRCVPISNHLYFYWYRQILGQKVEFLVSFYNNEISEKSEIFDDQFSVERPDGSNFTLKIRSTKLEDSAMYFCASREGWLINTGELFFGEGSRLTVL.

The chain recombines TRBV5-1 with TRBJ2-3; 14 nucleotides match TRBD2. This CDR3 is 17 amino acids long. CDR1 SGHRS and CDR2 YFSETQ come from the germline V gene. V lost 0 bases, J lost 5 bases, and 5 bases stayed unmatched. The CDR3 coding sequence is TGCGCCAGCAGCTTGGCCTGGGGGACTAGCGGGAGAGATACGCAGTATTTT. It is translated as CASSLAWGTSGRDTQYF.

The rearrangement uses TRBV4-1 and TRBJ1-2, with D unresolved. Germline V gives CDR1 MGHRA, CDR2 YSYEKL. Deletions cut 1 base from V and 7 bases from J, with 13 bases between. The CDR3 is 14 amino acids. CDR3 sequence reads: CASSQGLNAGGYTF. The CDR3, as DNA: TGCGCCAGCAGCCAAGGTCTAAACGCGGGTGGCTACACCTTC.

This clone was seen a single time. CDR3 in amino acids: CASSNPRGTSGRWYETQYF. The CDR3 nucleotides read TGTGCCAGCAGTAACCCGAGGGGGACTAGCGGGAGATGGTACGAGACCCAGTACTTC. The chain recombines TRBV6-2 or TRBV6-3 with TRBJ2-5, with TRBD2 identical over 14 bases. The CDR3 is 19 amino acids. Germline lookup yields CDR1 MNHEY and CDR2 SVGEGT. V lost 5 bases to trimming and J lost 5 bases; unmatched junction nucleotides: 16.

V and J are TRBV5-5 and TRBJ2-5; TRBD1 is a possible D gene (6 bases). Germline lookup yields CDR1 SGHKS and CDR2 YYEKEE (reference sequence). The germline V and J ends were trimmed by 4 bases and 3 bases, with 16 bases remaining between them. CDR3 size: 15 residues. CDR3 amino acids: CASSPQGLREETQYF. The CDR3 DNA follows: TGTGCCAGCAGCCCACAGGGTTTAAGAGAAGAGACCCAGTACTTC.

V gene TRBV19 combines with J gene TRBJ2-1; D call uncertain. The CDR3 covers 14 residues. Trimming took off 4 bases at V and 5 bases at J, with 12 bases between the two ends. The V gene's germline CDR1 is LNHDA and CDR2 SQIVND (reference sequence). Here the CDR3 reads CASSKRLIDNEQFF. The CDR3 nucleotides read TGTGCCAGTAGTAAGCGTCTTATCGACAATGAGCAGTTCTTC.